This T cell receptor (beta chain) derives from a study of T cells in Graves' hyperthyroidism and ophthalmopathy (dated by TCRdb to between 2019 and 2020). Regarding the study in general: Peripheral blood samples were taken at the time of initial diagnosis, prior to any treatment. TCR V-J signatures able to tell the groups apart were searched for in a discovery cohort of 90 to 100 patients, of whom 40 to 45 had Graves' ophthalmopathy and about 60 had stable Graves' hyperthyroidism. The paper reports TCR Vbeta CDR3 sequencing of approximately 140 peripheral blood samples: under 45 ophthalmopathy, around 80 hyperthyroidism and around 17 progressor patients. In roughly six Graves' hyperthyroidism patients, the study also compared T-cell repertoires from thyroid tissue with T-cell repertoires from blood. The 95 to 100 discovery patients were randomly divided into training and test sets at a 7:3 ratio. Prospective prediction of ophthalmopathy was tested in an independent validation cohort consisting of 18 hyperthyroidism patients and approximately 16 patients who later progressed to ophthalmopathy. After sampling, hyperthyroidism patients received methimazole starting at 30 mg daily, and ophthalmopathy patients received high-dose intravenous methylprednisolone.

Moderately to severely active disease, a Clinical Activity Score of at least 3, a NOSPECS grade of at least 4, and a duration under 3 months were present in ophthalmopathy patients. Exclusion was applied to patients with uncontrolled infections, other autoimmune diseases, pregnancy or lactation. Diagnoses were established on the basis of clinical symptoms, serum thyroxine and TRAb, thyroid ultrasound, and orbital computed tomography. PBMCs were separated from 7.5 to 10 ml of fresh peripheral blood using Ficoll-Paque density gradient centrifugation. Trizol reagent was used to extract total RNA, and RNA quality was then checked on an Agilent 2100 Bioanalyzer. The CDR3 holds 13 amino acids from the cysteine to the phenylalanine. Only CDR3 DNA remains: 39 bases, in frame from the first base. Taken from the germline V gene, the CDR1 and CDR2 loops are KGHDR and SFDVKD. The junction carries 11 bases between V and J, which are trimmed by 10 bases and 2 bases respectively.

The sample holds a few counts of this clonotype. Its specific antigen is unknown. There are no base qualities to consult, and no much larger clone falls within one base. The TCR beta CDR3 regions were amplified from RNA transcripts. For the first round of RT-PCR on the TCR CDR3, the HTBI primer set was used together with the Qiagen OneStep RT-PCR kit. A second multiplex PCR round built the libraries, followed by size selection and purification. Sequencing of the libraries was done on an Illumina HiSeq2000 using paired-end 100 bp reads. Per the authors' processing: SOAPnuke was used to process the raw data, with reads discarded if the reads contained adapters or uncalled bases, had a mean Phred below 15, or lacked an exact constant-primer or identifier match. High-quality paired reads were merged with COPE v1.2.5, and unique nucleotide sequences were defined as clonotypes. MiTCR v1.1 was used to align clonotypes to the IMGT TRBV, TRBD and TRBJ reference segments. Analysis was restricted to V-J combinations with a frequency above 0.0001, which covered 99.2% of repertoires. The TCS score was defined as F50 (clonal expansion) divided by E x V (chaos), with BLOSUM62-based TCRdist calculated between CDR3 peptides within each V-J. Welch's t-statistics and random forest reduced 450 to 600 V-J features to about 12, which were used in a naive Bayes classifier (R e1071). TCRdb handled the public reads itself, with Q25 trimming in fastp and clone calling in MiXCR, and kept productive beta chains. CDR3 protein sequences are deduplicated, and each keeps its most common genes and DNA. The V and J calls here are based on TCRdb, not the publication. The sample table holds about 410,000 distinct CDR3 sequences, of which more than 14% were seen once. Roughly 21% of the sample is in the top ten clones.

The full study reports these points: Blood samples also contained most of the expanded thyroid clonotypes (frequency above 0.001), which suggests that blood repertoires may reflect thyroid immune responses. A model built on a 13 V-J signature distinguished ophthalmopathy from stable hyperthyroidism, reaching 87.88% sensitivity and about 81% specificity in cross-validation and 80%/75% in testing. Sample size was not statistically predetermined, and blinding of investigators to group allocation was not performed. In validation, progression to ophthalmopathy was predicted by the model with roughly 69% sensitivity and 72.22% specificity, a median of approximately 6.5 months before onset.

The sample taken for sequencing was blood. The TCR sequence derives from a woman aged 25 to 39 with Graves' ophthalmopathy. This chain is built from TRBV24-1 and TRBJ1-5; the D gene lacks a confident call. Read as DNA, the sequence is TGTGCCACGTCGGAGGAGGGCAATCAGCCCCAGCATTTT. Its coded protein is CATSEEGNQPQHF.